The next 16 T cell receptor beta chains were all read from a single sample in a study of T and B cells in COVID-19 patients. From blood, about 250-550 ng of genomic DNA served as TRB template. Multiplex PCR with BIOMED2 TRB-A/B primer pools amplified TRB rearrangements. TCRdb independently ran MiXCR on the multiplex PCR reads; one entry per CDR3 protein. This table has 5,500 to 8,500 distinct CDR3 sequences, 20% to 25% appearing once. The sequenced sample consisted of blood. The receptors were gathered from a human donor who had recovered from COVID-19.

This clonotype has ten or more counts. This chain connects TRBV6-4 to TRBJ2-3; 10 nucleotides agree with TRBD2. The CDR3 runs to 16 residues. CDR1 is MRHNA, CDR2 SNTAGT, per germline. The junction had 9 bases not matched to a gene; V was cut back by 3 bases and J by 6 bases. The CDR3 region has the DNA TGTGCCAGCAGTGAGCGGACAGCGGGGGGGCCGGATACGCAGTATTTT. Translation gives CASSERTAGGPDTQYF.

Details on this clonotype: Just one base apart from a much larger clone, this may be a read error. The chain combines TRBV30 with TRBJ1-2; D perhaps matches TRBD1 (6 bases). Germline values: CDR1 GTSNPN, CDR2 SVGIG (reference sequence). V lost 8 bases and J 0 bases, leaving 22 bases between the germline ends. The CDR3 spans 16 residues. The CDR3 protein is CAHHRNRVEANYGYTF. DNA of the CDR3: TGTGCCCACCACCGGAACAGGGTGGAAGCTAACTATGGCTACACCTTC.

The chain uses TRBV29-1 and TRBJ1-2, with 9 bases that match TRBD1. CDR1 is SQVTM and CDR2 is ANQGSEA in the germline V gene. With V trimmed by 8 bases and J by 2 bases, 6 bases remained unmatched. The CDR3 extends over 13 amino acids. The CDR3 loop is CSSPGQGNYGYTF. The DNA for the CDR3 is TGCAGCTCTCCAGGACAGGGGAACTATGGCTACACCTTC.

Judged by abundance, this clonotype is medium-sized. The CDR3 nucleotides are TGTGCCAGCGGAGGGCAGTTGGAAACTAATGAAAAACTGTTTTTT. Amino acids: CASGGQLETNEKLFF. The V gene is TRBV6-5, the J gene TRBJ1-4; D call uncertain. Germline lookup yields CDR1 MNHEY and CDR2 SVGAGI. This CDR3 is built from 15 residues. Trimming pared 8 bases from V and 1 base from J, leaving 14 bases between.

Relative to its sample, this clonotype is medium-sized (0.01 to 0.1%). The rearrangement joins TRBV6-5 to TRBJ2-3, with D unresolved. The germline V gene has CDR1 MNHEY and CDR2 SVGAGI. The V gene lost 2 bases and the J gene lost 0 bases, with 3 bases spanning the gap. The CDR3 runs 13 residues. The CDR3: CASSYASTDTQYF. Here the CDR3 DNA reads TGTGCCAGCAGTTACGCTAGCACAGATACGCAGTATTTT.

The chain joins TRBV19 to TRBJ2-6; D is perhaps TRBD1 (7 bases). The V and J ends lost 9 bases and 4 bases respectively, with 22 bases between them. The V gene's germline CDR1 is LNHDA and CDR2 SQIVND (reference sequence). The CDR3 contains 17 residues. The CDR3 DNA follows: TGTGCCAGGACCCCAGGGGGGTTTAGCTCGGGGGCCAACGTCCTGACTTTC. Its protein product is CARTPGGFSSGANVLTF.

Turning to this clonotype: One end of the junction fails to match germline, which may point to a read error. The CDR3 bases are TGTGCCAGCAGCCTAGGGACAGGAGATCGGGATGGCTACACCTTC. This gives the protein CASSLGTGDRDGYTF. The chain uses TRBV5-1 and TRBJ1-2; TRBD1 matches at 8 bases. Germline-derived CDR1 and CDR2 are SGHRS and YFSETQ. CDR3 length equals 15 residues.

Worth noting for this clonotype: A much bigger clone sits one base away, suggesting this may be a read error. The rearrangement joins TRBV6-2 or TRBV6-3 to TRBJ1-6; 7 bases agree with TRBD1. The junction had 14 bases not matched to a gene; V was cut back by 6 bases and J by 12 bases. The germline V gene encodes CDR1 MNHEY and CDR2 SVGEGT. The CDR3 spans 15 residues. CDR3 amino acids: CASRSGGPVDQPLHF. The DNA of the CDR3 is TGTGCCAGCAGATCAGGGGGGCCGGTTGACCAACCCCTCCACTTT.

This clonotype was counted a few times. The rearrangement uses TRBV5-1 and TRBJ2-5; D gene unclear. The germline CDR1 and CDR2 sequences are SGHRS and YFSETQ. Trimming stripped 5 bases from V and 7 bases from J, with 18 bases between. The CDR3 is made up of 14 amino acids. CDR3: CASRGPQEHATQYF. DNA for the CDR3: TGCGCCAGCAGGGGCCCTCAGGAGCACGCGACCCAGTACTTC.

The chain has TRBV20-1 and TRBJ2-3; D remains ambiguous. In germline, CDR1 is DFQATT, CDR2 SNEGSKA (reference sequence). V gave up 0 bases and J gave up 5 bases, with 9 bases separating them. The CDR3 covers 13 residues. This chain's CDR3 is CSARDRMEDTQYF. The DNA for the CDR3 is TGCAGTGCTAGAGATAGGATGGAAGATACGCAGTATTTT.

This clonotype is termed large (0.1 to 1%). The chain uses TRBV29-1 and TRBJ2-3; possible D gene TRBD2, 5 bases. Trimming removed 6 bases at V and 0 bases at J, with 10 bases between. Germline assignment: CDR1 SQVTM and CDR2 ANQGSEA. CDR3 length equals 13 residues. The CDR3 DNA sequence: TGCAGCGTAGAGAGCGGAAGCACAGATACGCAGTATTTT. Its protein is CSVESGSTDTQYF.

This clonotype was counted at least ten times. The chain joins TRBV13 to TRBJ2-5; 8 nucleotides align to TRBD2. The CDR3 contains 16 residues. Germline lookup yields CDR1 PRHDT and CDR2 FYEKMQ (reference sequence). Trimming at V came to 0 bases and at J to 5 bases, leaving 8 bases not matched to a gene. The CDR3 sequence: CASSLGPGLDYETQYF. CDR3 DNA: TGTGCCAGCAGCTTAGGTCCGGGACTAGATTACGAGACCCAGTACTTC.

This clonotype is medium-sized. The V gene is TRBV18, the J gene TRBJ1-6; D is undetermined. Germline CDR1 reads KGHSH; CDR2 reads LQKENI. The CDR3 is made up of 15 amino acids. V shed 6 bases and J shed 5 bases, with 14 bases lying between them. The CDR3 DNA reads TGTGCCAGCTCCCTCATGGAGTCCCATAATTCACCCCTCCACTTT. It specifies CASSLMESHNSPLHF.

This clonotype has only a few counts. The J gene is TRBJ2-3, the V gene TRBV20-1; tentatively, D is TRBD1 (6 bases). V was shortened by 0 bases and J by 2 bases, with 15 bases between the two germline ends. The CDR3 covers 16 residues. Looked up from germline, CDR1 is DFQATT and CDR2 is SNEGSKA (reference sequence). The CDR3 DNA follows: TGCAGTGCTAGAGATCGGGGTTGGGGGCCCACAGATACGCAGTATTTT. Its translation is CSARDRGWGPTDTQYF.

This chain uses TRBV28 with TRBJ1-6; D may be TRBD1 (6 bases). Trimming stripped 2 bases from V and 8 bases from J, with 13 bases between. This CDR3 is 15 amino acids long. From germline, CDR1 is MDHEN and CDR2 SYDVKM. The CDR3 region is CASSLHQGMDSPLHF. The CDR3 bases are TGTGCCAGCAGTTTACATCAGGGGATGGATTCACCCCTCCACTTT.

In the case of this clonotype: This clone may be a read error of a much larger clone one base away. The rearrangement uses TRBV6-5 and TRBJ2-1; no definite D call. The CDR3 extends over 11 amino acids. Germline V gives CDR1 MNHEY, CDR2 SVGAGI. The V and J ends lost 2 bases and 10 bases respectively, with 6 bases between them. The DNA for the CDR3 is TGTGCCAGCAGTTACAGCTACGAGCAGTTCTTC. Amino acids: CASSYSYEQFF.